Described below is a single T cell receptor (beta chain) sequence and its context. No antigen is known for it. Base-call qualities are not available, and no considerably larger clone is one nucleotide away. This sample is part of a study of pediatric ulcerative colitis (dated by TCRdb to between 2018 and 2021). General notes on the study: Pancolitis was present in more than five ulcerative colitis patients and left-sided colitis in two, and histology consistent with ulcerative colitis was found in all of these patients. Nine or ten newly diagnosed, treatment-naive pediatric ulcerative colitis patients and a few non-IBD control children each provided paired blood and rectal samples. The Pediatric Ulcerative Colitis Activity Index classified a couple of patients as having mild disease, four as having moderate disease and three as having acute severe colitis.

Before the diagnostic colonoscopy, none of the ulcerative colitis patients had been given any immunosuppressive medication. Blood was sampled at the time of the colonoscopy. The Wizard kit (Promega) was used to extract genomic DNA from the blood and intestinal samples. Using the immunoSEQ TRB Survey service, rearranged CDR3 beta regions were amplified from genomic DNA with multiplex V and J primers. Survey-level sequencing depth of up to 500,000 reads per sample was used to keep depth equal across samples. The libraries were purified, combined into pools and sequenced with Illumina technology. The study's own analysis went as follows. immunoSEQ online tools were used for productive clonality, sample overlap, pairwise scatters, CDR3 beta length, V/D/J gene usage and productiveness. Alongside Shannon and Simpson indices, calculated diversity was computed as the number of unique rearrangements divided by total templates, multiplied by 100. Principal component analysis used the R prcomp function and ggbiplot package on Z-score normalized data. Blood-rectal clonal overlap within each subject was quantified with Morisita's index. The immuneACCESS repertoire file appears here via TCRdb, limited to in-frame rearrangements. These files lack a portion of the clones; in checked studies, under half of the deficit traces to unresolved V genes, and the cause of the others is not known. D and trimming were read from the DNA, whereas the V and J calls and clone size are those reported in that table. This sample comprises 59,000 or so clones, about three quarters of them detected only once. Of the sample, about 5.2% is held by the ten largest clones.

General findings and caveats noted by the study authors: Only a few individuals were included in the healthy control group, which was small. Features of the rectal repertoire distinguished controls, mild-moderate colitis patients and acute severe colitis patients, and in acute severe colitis, rectal diversity was reduced because of clonal expansions. For technical reasons, the blood samples of a couple of patients yielded substantially fewer templates, so those samples were excluded from the blood-rectal overlap analysis. Autologous blood-rectal clonal overlap was significantly higher in ulcerative colitis patients than in controls, suggesting increased T cell trafficking to inflamed tissue. Two rectal CDR3 clonotypes were found in every ulcerative colitis patient but in no control. Because the repertoires came from total lymphocyte DNA, rare subsets such as regulatory T cells may have patterns that are not reflected.

The clonotype comes from a boy younger than 18 with moderate ulcerative colitis. Sequenced material: blood.

The CDR3 region has the sequence CASSRSTGGNEQFF. The nucleotide sequence is TGTGCCAGCAGCCGTTCGACAGGGGGCAATGAGCAGTTCTTC. The rearranged segments are TRBV5-4 and TRBJ2-1; a stretch of 9 junction bases matches TRBD1. The germline V end is reduced by 4 bases and the J end by 6 bases; junction bases left unmatched: 5. The CDR3 measures 14 amino acids from cysteine to phenylalanine. Here the CDR3 DNA is all that survives: 42 bases in frame from base 1. CDR1 and CDR2 were assigned from the germline V gene (reference sequence) as SGHNT and YYREEE.